This TCR beta chain was recovered during a study of CD8 T cells in Susac syndrome. TCR beta from blood CD8+ and CD4+ T cells was sequenced. Patients with stable or active relapsing-remitting disease, all of them treatment-naive, made up the multiple sclerosis controls. The TEMRA cells underwent FACS enrichment, while the CD8+ and CD4+ T cells underwent negative isolation. Random hexamers primed reverse transcription of roughly 0.5 to 1 ug RNA. Each CDR3 protein gets one entry after TCRdb re-called the immunoSEQ multiplex PCR reads with MiXCR. In the table there are fewer than 350,000 distinct CDR3 sequences, about 91% of which are singletons. This CDR3 is 15 amino acids long. Germline V CDR1 and CDR2: LGHNA, YSLEER. V gave up 2 bases and J gave up 0 bases, with 9 bases separating them.

This rearrangement joins TRBV4-3 to TRBJ2-3; D is uncertain. The TCR was taken from a human donor with multiple sclerosis. Source material: CD4+ T cells from PBMCs. For the CDR3, the DNA is TGCGCCAGCAGCCAATGGACGGCTAGCACAGATACGCAGTATTTT. Amino acids: CASSQWTASTDTQYF.